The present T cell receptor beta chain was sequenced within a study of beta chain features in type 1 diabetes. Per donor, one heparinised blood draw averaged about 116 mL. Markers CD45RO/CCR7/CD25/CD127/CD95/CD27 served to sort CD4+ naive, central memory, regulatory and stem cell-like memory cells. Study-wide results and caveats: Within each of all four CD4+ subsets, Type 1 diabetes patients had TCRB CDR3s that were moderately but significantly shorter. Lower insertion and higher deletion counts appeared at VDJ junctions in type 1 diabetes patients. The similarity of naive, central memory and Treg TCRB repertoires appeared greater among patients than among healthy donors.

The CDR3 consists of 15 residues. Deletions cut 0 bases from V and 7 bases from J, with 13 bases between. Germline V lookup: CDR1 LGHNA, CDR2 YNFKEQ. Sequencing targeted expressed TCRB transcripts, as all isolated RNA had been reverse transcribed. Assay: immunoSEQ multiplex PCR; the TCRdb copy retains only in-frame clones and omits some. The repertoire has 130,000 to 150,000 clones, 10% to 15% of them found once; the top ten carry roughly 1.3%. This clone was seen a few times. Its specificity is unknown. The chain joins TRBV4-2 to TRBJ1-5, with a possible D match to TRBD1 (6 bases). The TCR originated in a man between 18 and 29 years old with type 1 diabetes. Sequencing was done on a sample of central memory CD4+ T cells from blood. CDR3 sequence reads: CASSQDMGAGQPQHF. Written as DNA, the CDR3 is TGTGCCAGCAGCCAAGATATGGGGGCCGGGCAGCCCCAGCATTTT.